This TCR beta chain was found in a study of T cell clonality in common variable immunodeficiency. Repertoires were generated with immunoSEQ multiplex PCR, while TCRdb's copy carries only in-frame clones and drops some. This sample carries roughly 34,000 clones, none of them present only once. Both groups were predominantly of Caucasian heritage. Germline V lookup: CDR1 SGHVS, CDR2 FQNEAQ. The CDR3 consists of 14 residues. Trimming took off 2 bases at V and 2 bases at J, with 10 bases between the two ends. The sample holds a few counts of this clone. The antigen is undetermined. Read sequence stops 3 residues before the CDR3 end, and the germline J gene provides the missing end. Study findings and constraints: Common variable immunodeficiency TCR beta sequences reportedly had fewer deletions and N-nucleotide insertions.

The sample consisted of peripheral blood mononuclear cells. The sequence came from a human donor with common variable immunodeficiency. The chain uses TRBV7-8 and TRBJ2-7; D perhaps matches TRBD1 (5 bases). The CDR3 is CASSLFRVAYEQYF. The CDR3 DNA, read in part, is TGTGCCAGCAGCTTATTCAGGGTCGCCTACGAG.